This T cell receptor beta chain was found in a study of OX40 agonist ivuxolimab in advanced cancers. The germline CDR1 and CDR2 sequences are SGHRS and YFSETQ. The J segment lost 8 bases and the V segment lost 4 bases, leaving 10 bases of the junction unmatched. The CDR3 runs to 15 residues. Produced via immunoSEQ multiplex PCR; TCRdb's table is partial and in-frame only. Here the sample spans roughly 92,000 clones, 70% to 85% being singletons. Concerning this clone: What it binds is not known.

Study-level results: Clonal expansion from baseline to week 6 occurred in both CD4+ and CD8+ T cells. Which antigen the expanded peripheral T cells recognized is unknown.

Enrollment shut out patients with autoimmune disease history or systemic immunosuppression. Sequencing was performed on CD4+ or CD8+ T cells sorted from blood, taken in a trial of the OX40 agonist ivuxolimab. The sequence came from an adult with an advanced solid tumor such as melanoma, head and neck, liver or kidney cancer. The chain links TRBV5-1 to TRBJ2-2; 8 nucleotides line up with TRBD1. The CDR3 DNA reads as TGCGCCAGCAGCCCCCGGGACAGGTCAACAGGGGAGCTGTTTTTT. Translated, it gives CASSPRDRSTGELFF.